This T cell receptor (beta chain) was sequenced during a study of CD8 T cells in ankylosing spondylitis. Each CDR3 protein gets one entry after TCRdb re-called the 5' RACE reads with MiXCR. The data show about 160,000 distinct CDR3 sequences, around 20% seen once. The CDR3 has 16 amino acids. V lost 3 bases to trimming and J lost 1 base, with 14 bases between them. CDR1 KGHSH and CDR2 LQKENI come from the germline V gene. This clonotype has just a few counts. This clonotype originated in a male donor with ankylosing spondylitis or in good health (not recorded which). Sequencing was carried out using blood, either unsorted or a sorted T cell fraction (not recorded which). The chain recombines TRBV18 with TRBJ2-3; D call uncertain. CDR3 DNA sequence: TGTGCCAGCTCACCTGTTCTCAGATCGGGCACAGATACGCAGTATTTT. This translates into CASSPVLRSGTDTQYF.